The clone carrying this T cell receptor (beta chain) was seen only once. Its antigen is unidentified. Here immunoSEQ multiplex PCR was the method, and the copy in TCRdb shows in-frame clones only, minus some. The sample includes roughly 65,000 clones, over 90% of them seen just once. This entry comes from a study of cytomegalovirus exposure and HLA in healthy donors. Overall study findings and caveats: Most TCR sequences showed up rarely, but some public TCRs showed up in many donors.

The CDR3 spans 15 residues. In germline, CDR1 is MDHEN, CDR2 SYDVKM. V was clipped by 6 bases and J by 2 bases; unmatched bases: 7. The V gene is TRBV28, the J gene TRBJ2-1; 7 bases agree with TRBD1. The origin of this receptor is a man younger than 35 in good health and CMV-seropositive. The specimen was PBMCs. The CDR3 loop reads CASRLVGGTYNEQFF. CDR3 in DNA: TGTGCCAGCAGATTAGTAGGGGGCACCTACAATGAGCAGTTCTTC.